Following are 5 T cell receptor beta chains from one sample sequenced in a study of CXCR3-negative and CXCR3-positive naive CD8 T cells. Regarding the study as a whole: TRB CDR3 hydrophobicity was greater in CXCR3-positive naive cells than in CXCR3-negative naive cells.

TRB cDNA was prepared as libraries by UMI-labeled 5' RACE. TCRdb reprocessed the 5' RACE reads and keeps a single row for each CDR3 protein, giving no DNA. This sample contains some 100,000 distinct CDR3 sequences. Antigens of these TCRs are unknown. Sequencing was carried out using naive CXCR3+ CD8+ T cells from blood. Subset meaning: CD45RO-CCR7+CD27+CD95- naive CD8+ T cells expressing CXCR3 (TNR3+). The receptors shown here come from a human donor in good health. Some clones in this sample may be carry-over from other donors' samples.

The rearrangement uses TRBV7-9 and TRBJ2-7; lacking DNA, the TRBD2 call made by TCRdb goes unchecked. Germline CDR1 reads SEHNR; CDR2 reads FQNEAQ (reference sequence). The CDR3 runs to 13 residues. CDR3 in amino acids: CASRLPGDVEQYF.

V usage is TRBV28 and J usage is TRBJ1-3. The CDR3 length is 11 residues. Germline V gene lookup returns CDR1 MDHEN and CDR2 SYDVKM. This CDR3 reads CASSVGNTIYF.

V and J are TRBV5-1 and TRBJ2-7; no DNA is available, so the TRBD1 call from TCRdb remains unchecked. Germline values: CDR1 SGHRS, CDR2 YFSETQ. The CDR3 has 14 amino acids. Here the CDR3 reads CASSLGDRGYEQYF.

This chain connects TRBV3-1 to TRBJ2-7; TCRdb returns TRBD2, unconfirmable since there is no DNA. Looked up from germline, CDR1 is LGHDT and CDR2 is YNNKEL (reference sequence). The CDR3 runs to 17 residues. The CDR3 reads CASSQDRVAGGFYEQYF.

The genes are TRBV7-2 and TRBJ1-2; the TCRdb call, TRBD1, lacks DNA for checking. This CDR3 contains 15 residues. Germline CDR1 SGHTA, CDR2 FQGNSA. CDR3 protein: CASSFNIHGEYGYTF.